Below, 19 T cell receptor beta chains from the same sample are listed, as sequenced in a study of response to subunit inactivated influenza vaccine. A single record per CDR3 protein comes from TCRdb applying MiXCR to the RT-PCR reads. There are approximately 520,000 distinct CDR3 sequences in the sample; approximately 15% occur only once, and 2.5% to 3.5% lies in the top ten. The starting material was CD4+ T cells sorted from PBMCs, obtained about 24 months after vaccination. The source is a man aged 45-69 years who received an inactivated influenza vaccine.

This clonotype was seen a handful of times. The CDR3 spells CASSLIGDQGTQYF. As DNA, the CDR3 is TGTGCCAGCAGCTTAATAGGGGATCAGGGAACCCAGTACTTC. This chain connects TRBV7-2 to TRBJ2-5, with D possibly being TRBD1 (5 bases). The germline gives CDR1 SGHTA, CDR2 FQGNSA. The CDR3 runs 14 residues. The V gene lost 2 bases and the J gene lost 8 bases, with 15 bases spanning the gap.

This sequence joins TRBV12-3 or TRBV12-4 and TRBJ2-5; perhaps TRBD1 as D (6 bases). The CDR3 has 14 residues. V was cut by 2 bases and J by 5 bases, with 12 bases left in between. The DNA of the CDR3 is TGTGCCAGCAGTTTAACAGGGCTGGAGGAGACCCAGTACTTC. Its translation is CASSLTGLEETQYF.

This clonotype was picked up a small number of times. The chain joins TRBV20-1 to TRBJ2-3; TRBD2 matches at 7 bases. The CDR3 length is 15 residues. The germline CDR1 and CDR2 sequences are DFQATT and SNEGSKA (reference sequence). Trimming removed 4 bases from V and 2 bases from J; junction bases left unmatched: 9. This CDR3 is CSANLAGANTDTQYF. As DNA, the CDR3 is TGCAGTGCTAATCTTGCGGGAGCGAACACAGATACGCAGTATTTT.

The chain combines TRBV28 with TRBJ2-7, with a weak D call TRBD1 (6 bases). This CDR3 region has 15 residues. CDR1 and CDR2 from the germline V gene are MDHEN and SYDVKM. Trimming stripped 3 bases from V and 0 bases from J, with 12 bases between. CDR3 protein: CASSFLLQGSYEQYF. CDR3 sequence (DNA): TGTGCCAGCAGTTTCCTCCTACAGGGCTCCTACGAGCAGTACTTC.

The chain is built from TRBV9 and TRBJ2-1; 9 bases are a match to TRBD2. Germline CDR1 is SGDLS and CDR2 is YYNGEE. After removal of 5 bases from V and 8 bases from J, the junction contained 11 bases not matched to a gene. This CDR3 comprises 15 residues. CDR3 region: CASRVGSGRGDEQFF. CDR3 DNA: TGTGCCAGCAGAGTTGGTAGCGGGAGAGGCGATGAGCAGTTCTTC. Full variable domain (rest looked up from reference TRBV9 and TRBJ2-1): DSGVTQTPKHLITATGQRVTLRCSPRSGDLSVYWYQQSLDQGLQFLIQYYNGEERAKGNILERFSAQQFPDLHSELNLSSLELGDSALYFCASRVGSGRGDEQFFGPGTRLTVL.

This clonotype was observed at least ten times. The chain employs TRBV29-1 and TRBJ2-2; D may be TRBD2 (5 bases). The CDR3 is 14 residues long. Germline V gene data show CDR1 as SQVTM and CDR2 as ANQGSEA. Trimming removed 6 bases at V and 0 bases at J, with 11 bases between. This CDR3 is CSVSSSSNTGELFF. CDR3 nucleotide sequence: TGCAGCGTCTCTAGCAGTTCGAACACCGGGGAGCTGTTTTTT.

This chain joins TRBV5-1 and TRBJ2-5; D is uncertain. CDR1 and CDR2 (germline): SGHRS, YFSETQ. CDR3 size: 17 residues. Trimming cost V 0 bases and J 0 bases, with 15 bases left between them. This CDR3 reads CASSLGPRGRNQETQYF. For the CDR3, the DNA is TGCGCCAGCAGCTTGGGCCCCCGCGGACGTAACCAAGAGACCCAGTACTTC.

This clonotype was detected a few times. The V call is TRBV4-3, the J call TRBJ2-4, with TRBD2 matching over 7 bases. The CDR3 consists of 18 residues. Trimming at V came to 0 bases and at J to 0 bases, leaving 8 bases not matched to a gene. CDR1 and CDR2 from the germline V gene are LGHNA and YSLEER. CDR3 loop: CASSQDWASGLAKNIQYF. CDR3 in DNA: TGCGCCAGCAGCCAAGATTGGGCTAGCGGTCTAGCCAAAAACATTCAGTACTTC.

This clonotype was found many times. V and J are TRBV12-3 or TRBV12-4 and TRBJ2-7, with unresolved D. V lost 3 bases and J lost 9, with 9 bases in between. The CDR3 has 11 residues. The CDR3 sequence is CASSFRGVQYF. Here the CDR3 DNA reads TGTGCCAGCAGTTTTCGTGGAGTGCAGTACTTC.

In its sample, this clonotype was seen a few times. The chain links TRBV9 to TRBJ2-4; TRBD2 might be the D (6 bases). V lost 4 bases to trimming and J lost 5 bases, with 16 bases between them. Germline V gene sequence: CDR1 SGDLS, CDR2 YYNGEE. CDR3 length equals 15 residues. Written as DNA, the CDR3 is TGTGCCAGCAGCCCTACCGGGACTGCGGAAAACATTCAGTACTTC. This encodes CASSPTGTAENIQYF.

This clonotype was seen repeatedly, ten times or more. The V call is TRBV12-3 or TRBV12-4, the J call TRBJ1-2; D unclear. Trimming pared 10 bases from V and 2 bases from J, leaving 14 bases between. The CDR3 loop spans 13 amino acids. The CDR3 nucleotides are TGTGCCATCCGGAGAGCGGTCAACTATGGCTACACCTTC. It encodes CAIRRAVNYGYTF.

This clonotype occurred a few times. The chain is built from TRBV29-1 and TRBJ2-1; possibly TRBD2 for D (6 bases). V lost 4 bases and J lost 3, with 10 bases in between. Germline-derived CDR1 and CDR2 are SQVTM and ANQGSEA. This CDR3 contains 13 residues. This CDR3 is CSVGVDYYNEQFF. In DNA, the CDR3 is TGCAGCGTTGGGGTGGACTACTACAATGAGCAGTTCTTC.

This clonotype was picked up a small number of times. This chain joins TRBV7-8 and TRBJ1-6, with 9 bases aligning to TRBD1. CDR3 length equals 15 residues. CDR1 SGHVS and CDR2 FQNEAQ come from the germline V gene. With 5 bases clipped from V and 10 bases from J, the junction kept 9 bases outside the gene matches. CDR3 region: CASSTGQGPRSPLHF. In nucleotides, the CDR3 is TGTGCCAGCAGCACGGGACAGGGCCCGAGGTCACCCCTCCACTTT.

This chain links TRBV18 with TRBJ2-3, with TRBD2 matching over 14 bases. Trimming cost V 3 bases and J 1 base; bases outside gene matches: 6. Germline assignment: CDR1 KGHSH and CDR2 LQKENI. CDR3 size: 18 residues. In DNA, the CDR3 is TGTGCCAGCTCACCCGGACTAGCGGGAGGACAACGCACAGATACGCAGTATTTT. As protein: CASSPGLAGGQRTDTQYF.

The V and J genes are TRBV29-1 and TRBJ2-7; D gene unclear. The CDR3 is made up of 14 amino acids. Germline lookup yields CDR1 SQVTM and CDR2 ANQGSEA. Trimming shortened V by 4 bases and J by 2 bases, and 15 bases separated the two germline ends. Here the CDR3 reads CSVAKRSSAYEQYF. CDR3 coding DNA: TGCAGCGTTGCCAAAAGATCGTCTGCCTACGAGCAGTACTTC.

At least ten counts were recorded for this clonotype. The chain has TRBV5-1 and TRBJ2-7; 14 nucleotides align to TRBD2. The V and J ends lost 0 bases and 6 bases, in that order; junction bases with no gene match: 14. CDR1 and CDR2 (germline): SGHRS, YFSETQ. This CDR3 comprises 19 residues. The CDR3 region is CASSLEGTSGSSLIPEQYF. The CDR3 nucleotides are TGCGCCAGCAGCTTGGAAGGGACTAGCGGGAGTTCGCTTATTCCCGAGCAGTACTTC.

This clonotype was seen at least ten times. This chain links TRBV29-1 with TRBJ1-1; no reliable D call. Germline CDR1 is SQVTM and CDR2 is ANQGSEA. Between the trimmed V and J ends, which lost 4 bases and 1 base, there was a span of 7 bases. This CDR3 has 12 residues. The CDR3 sequence is CSVGAWNTEAFF. The CDR3 DNA follows: TGCAGCGTTGGGGCCTGGAACACTGAAGCTTTCTTT.

The chain couples TRBV3-1 to TRBJ1-2; maybe TRBD1 (6 bases). CDR3 length: 15 residues. V was clipped by 0 bases and J by 3 bases, with 11 bases between them. CDR1 is LGHDT and CDR2 is YNNKEL in the germline V gene (reference sequence). CDR3 amino acids: CASSQDLGQHYGYTF. CDR3 in DNA: TGTGCCAGCAGCCAAGATCTCGGACAGCACTATGGCTACACCTTC.

The table lists this clonotype with a few counts. The V gene is TRBV5-1, the J gene TRBJ2-4; the D gene is possibly TRBD1 (5 bases). Trimming pared 3 bases from V and 9 bases from J, leaving 13 bases between. The germline V gene has CDR1 SGHRS and CDR2 YFSETQ. There are 13 residues in the CDR3. In nucleotides, the CDR3 is TGCGCCAGCAGCTCGGACACCACGGGCATTCAGTACTTC. It specifies CASSSDTTGIQYF.